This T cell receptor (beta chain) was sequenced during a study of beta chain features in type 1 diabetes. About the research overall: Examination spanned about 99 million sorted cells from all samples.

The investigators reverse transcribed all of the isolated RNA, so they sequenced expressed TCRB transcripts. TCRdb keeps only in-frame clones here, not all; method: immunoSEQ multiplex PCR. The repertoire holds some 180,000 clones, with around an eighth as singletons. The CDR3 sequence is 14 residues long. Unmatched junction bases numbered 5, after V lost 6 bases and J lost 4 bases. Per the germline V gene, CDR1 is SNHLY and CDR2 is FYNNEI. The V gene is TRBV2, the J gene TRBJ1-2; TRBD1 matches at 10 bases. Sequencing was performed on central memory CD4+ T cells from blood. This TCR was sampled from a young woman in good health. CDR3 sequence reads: CASRPTGGGYGYTF. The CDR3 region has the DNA TGTGCCAGCAGGCCGACAGGGGGCGGCTATGGCTACACCTTC.